The clone carrying this T cell receptor beta chain was recorded a few times. Antigen: not known. Sequenced with the Oncomine TCR Beta short-read assay was DNA taken from cultured CD4+ T cells. Each CDR3 protein is one row after TCRdb ran MiXCR on the PCR reads. The sample comprises about 9,900 distinct CDR3 sequences, 50% to 65% of which are singletons, and about 40% rests with the top ten. Trimming removed 6 bases from V and 3 bases from J, with 12 bases in between. CDR3 length equals 14 residues. Treatment in this sample: approximately nine-day PBMC culture with coronavirus spike peptide pools or control peptides (ViraFEST assay). These data belong to a study of vaccination and CD4 T cells after COVID-19. Overall study: Convalescent donors were composed of six males and four females, of whom two were Hispanic. Every participant had a vaccine, which was either BNT162b2 or mRNA-1273, given in two doses.

Sequenced: CD4+ T cells from blood, cultured in vitro. This chain uses TRBV12-3 or TRBV12-4 with TRBJ1-3; a weak D match, TRBD1 (5 bases). This sequence was found in a human donor who had recovered from COVID-19. For the CDR3, the DNA is TGTGCCAGCAGCCGGGGGACGTTTGGAAACACCATATATTTT. Translation: CASSRGTFGNTIYF.